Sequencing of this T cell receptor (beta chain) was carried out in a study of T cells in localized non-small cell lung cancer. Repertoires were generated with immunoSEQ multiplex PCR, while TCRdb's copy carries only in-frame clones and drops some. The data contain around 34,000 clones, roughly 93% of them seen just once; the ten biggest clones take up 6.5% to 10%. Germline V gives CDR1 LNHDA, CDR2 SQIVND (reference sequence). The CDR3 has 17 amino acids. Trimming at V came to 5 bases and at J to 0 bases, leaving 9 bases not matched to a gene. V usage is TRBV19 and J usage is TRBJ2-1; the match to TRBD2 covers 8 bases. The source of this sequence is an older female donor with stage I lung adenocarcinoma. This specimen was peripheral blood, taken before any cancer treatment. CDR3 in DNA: TGTGCCAGTAGTCCCCCATTAAGCGGGGGCTCCTACAATGAGCAGTTCTTC. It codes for CASSPPLSGGSYNEQFF.